The 12 T cell receptor beta chains presented below share a single source sample, sequenced in a study of blood T cell repertoires in COVID-19. Assay: immunoSEQ multiplex PCR; the TCRdb copy retains only in-frame clones and omits some. The table shows 200,000 to 250,000 clones, with 85% to 90% occurring only once. Sequencing was carried out using PBMCs or T cells enriched from blood (not recorded which). These receptors were taken from a man aged 40-50 years who had recovered from COVID-19.

V is TRBV9 and J is TRBJ1-2; D not resolved. V was pared by 0 bases and J by 6 bases, with 9 bases between. The CDR3 spans 13 residues. Germline CDR1 and CDR2: SGDLS and YYNGEE. The CDR3 DNA is TGTGCCAGCAGCGTAGCCACGTCGGATGGCTACACCTTC. It translates to CASSVATSDGYTF.

J is TRBJ2-7 and V is TRBV5-4, with TRBD2 as a possible D gene (5 bases). V shed 5 bases and J shed 0 bases, with 12 bases lying between them. Germline CDR1 and CDR2: SGHNT and YYREEE (reference sequence). CDR3 length: 14 residues. The CDR3 region has the DNA TGTGCCAGCAGGGCCGGGGTCAGCTCCTACGAGCAGTACTTC. The encoded protein is CASRAGVSSYEQYF.

The gene calls are TRBV6-5 and TRBJ1-2; D perhaps matches TRBD1 (6 bases). CDR3 length: 10 amino acids. V lost 8 bases and J 8 bases, leaving 9 bases between the germline ends. In germline, CDR1 is MNHEY, CDR2 SVGAGI. The DNA of the CDR3 is TGTGCCAGCCTTACAGGGGGCTACACCTTC. Protein sequence: CASLTGGYTF.

This sequence joins TRBV7-5 and TRBJ2-2; the table's D call TRBD1 went unverified against the DNA. TRBV7-5 is a pseudogene segment. This CDR3 contains 16 residues. The CDR3 DNA sequence: TGTGTCAGAAGCGGGCCCGGGACATTCTTCACCGGGGAGCTGTTTTTT. This codes for CVRSGPGTFFTGELFF.

This rearrangement joins TRBV7-8 to TRBJ1-2, with a possible D match to TRBD1 (5 bases). Germline V CDR1 and CDR2: SGHVS, FQNEAQ. This CDR3 comprises 17 residues. Trimming took 5 bases from V and 0 from J, leaving 19 bases between them. The CDR3 is CASSPYADSEANYGYTF. The CDR3 DNA reads TGTGCCAGCAGCCCATACGCCGACAGTGAAGCTAACTATGGCTACACCTTC.

The gene calls are TRBV5-1 and TRBJ2-3; tentatively, D is TRBD2 (7 bases). The CDR3 totals 17 residues. V lost 3 bases and J 1 base, leaving 18 bases between the germline ends. Germline V lookup: CDR1 SGHRS, CDR2 YFSETQ. The CDR3 nucleotides read TGCGCCAGCAGCTCGGGGGGCGGGGTAAAGGGCACAGATACGCAGTATTTT. This sequence encodes CASSSGGGVKGTDTQYF.

The rearrangement uses TRBV15 and TRBJ2-7, with 8 bases identical to TRBD1. The CDR3 contains 15 residues. V dropped 0 bases and J dropped 3; count of bases not matched to a gene: 4. From germline, CDR1 is LNHNV and CDR2 YYDKDF (reference sequence). The CDR3, as DNA: TGTGCCACCAGCAGAGATAGCAGGGGGCTCTACGAGCAGTACTTC. It is translated as CATSRDSRGLYEQYF.

Here the CDR3 DNA reads TGTGCCAGCACCTTTGACGGACAGGGCTCCTACGAGCAGTACTTC. Amino acids: CASTFDGQGSYEQYF. The V gene is TRBV11-2, the J gene TRBJ2-7; 8 bases are shared with TRBD1. CDR3 size: 15 residues. V lost 7 bases, J lost 0 bases, and 8 bases stayed unmatched. Germline assignment: CDR1 SGHAT and CDR2 FQNNGV.

This sequence joins TRBV24-1 and TRBJ2-2; D is perhaps TRBD1 (6 bases). The germline V and J ends were trimmed by 4 bases and 2 bases, with 16 bases remaining between them. The CDR3 totals 17 residues. The germline V gene has CDR1 KGHDR and CDR2 SFDVKD. CDR3 coding DNA: TGTGCCACCAGTGAGACGGCGGACAGAGTTAACACCGGGGAGCTGTTTTTT. Its translation is CATSETADRVNTGELFF.

The gene calls are TRBV6-6 and TRBJ2-2; D might be TRBD1 (6 bases). Trimming stripped 5 bases from V and 8 bases from J, with 12 bases between. The CDR3 sequence is 13 residues long. The germline V gene has CDR1 MNHNY and CDR2 SVGAGI (reference sequence). Here the CDR3 DNA reads TGTGCCAGCAGTGGGGGCCCGTCTGGGGAGCTGTTTTTT. Its translation is CASSGGPSGELFF.

The gene calls are TRBV12-3 or TRBV12-4 and TRBJ1-2; perhaps TRBD1 as D (6 bases). The ends were cut back, 10 bases at V and 4 bases at J, with 13 bases in the middle. The CDR3 extends over 12 amino acids. CDR3 sequence reads: CATSGGTYGYTF. CDR3 DNA sequence: TGTGCCACTTCGGGGGGCACCTATGGCTACACCTTC.

The chain joins TRBV9 to TRBJ2-2; D unresolved. Per the germline V gene, CDR1 is SGDLS and CDR2 is YYNGEE. Trimming removed 0 bases from V and 5 bases from J, with 5 bases in between. The CDR3 is 13 residues long. In DNA, the CDR3 is TGTGCCAGCAGCGTAGGTGTAACCGGGGAGCTGTTTTTT. Amino acids: CASSVGVTGELFF.